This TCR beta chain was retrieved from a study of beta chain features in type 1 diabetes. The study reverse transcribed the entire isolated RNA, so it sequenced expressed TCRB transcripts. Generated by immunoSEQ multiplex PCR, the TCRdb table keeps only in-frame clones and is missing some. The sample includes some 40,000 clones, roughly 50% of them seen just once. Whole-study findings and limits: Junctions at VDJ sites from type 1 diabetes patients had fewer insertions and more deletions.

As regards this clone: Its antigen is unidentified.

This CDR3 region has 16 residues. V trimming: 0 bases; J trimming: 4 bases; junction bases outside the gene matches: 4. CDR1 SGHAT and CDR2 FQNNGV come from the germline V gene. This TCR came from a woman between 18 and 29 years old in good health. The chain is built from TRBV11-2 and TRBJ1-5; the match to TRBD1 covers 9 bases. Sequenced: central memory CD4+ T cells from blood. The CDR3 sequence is CASSLDGQGRNQPQHF. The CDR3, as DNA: TGTGCCAGCAGCTTAGATGGACAGGGGAGAAATCAGCCCCAGCATTTT.